These 18 T cell receptor beta chains came from one sample sequenced in a study of cytomegalovirus exposure and HLA in healthy donors (dated by TCRdb to about 2017). The library was generated by the immunoSEQ multiplex PCR assay. The multiplex PCR relied on a mix of 60 forward primers for TCR Vbeta segments and 13 reverse primers for TCR Jbeta segments. TCRdb mirrors the immuneACCESS table, restricted to in-frame sequences. Some clones are absent from its copies; in checked studies, under half trace to an unresolved V gene, and the reason for the others is unknown. Across this sample there are 100,000 to 150,000 clones, with more than 65% seen only once. Roughly 4% of the sample is taken by the ten largest. Sequences were obtained from PBMCs. These receptors were taken from a man aged 18-30 years in good health and CMV-seropositive.

The CDR3 DNA is TGTGCCAGCAGTGACAGAGGGCCCTACGAGCAGTACTTC. It is translated as CASSDRGPYEQYF. This rearrangement joins TRBV2 to TRBJ2-7; D is possibly TRBD2 (5 bases). Germline CDR1 SNHLY, CDR2 FYNNEI. CDR3 length equals 13 residues. V lost 3 bases, J lost 2 bases, and 8 bases lay in between.

The chain couples TRBV7-8 to TRBJ2-7, with D perhaps matching TRBD2 (5 bases). Trimming removed 5 bases at V and 2 bases at J, with 13 bases between. The CDR3 runs 14 residues. Germline V gene lookup returns CDR1 SGHVS and CDR2 FQNEAQ. The CDR3: CASSPDRGTYEQYF. DNA for the CDR3: TGTGCCAGCAGCCCAGACCGGGGAACCTACGAGCAGTACTTC.

CDR3 in DNA: TGTGCCAGCAGCTCGACTGGGTGGGACAGGGGCCCCTATAATTCACCCCTCCACTTT. Protein sequence: CASSSTGWDRGPYNSPLHF. The genes are TRBV11-2 and TRBJ1-6, with 10 bases that match TRBD1. CDR1 is SGHAT, CDR2 FQNNGV, per germline. This CDR3 is 19 amino acids long. Trimming at V came to 4 bases and at J to 2 bases, leaving 11 bases not matched to a gene.

This chain connects TRBV6-6 to TRBJ1-5; TRBD1 matches 8 bases. Looked up from germline, CDR1 is MNHNY and CDR2 is SVGAGI (reference sequence). Germline trimming cut 2 bases from V and 7 bases from J; bases unmatched to any gene: 10. The CDR3 spans 16 residues. The CDR3 DNA sequence: TGTGCCAGCAGTTACAGGCAGGGGGCTCAGTCGCAGCCCCAGCATTTT. Translation: CASSYRQGAQSQPQHF.

This chain uses TRBV6-5 with TRBJ2-7; D possibly corresponds to TRBD1 (5 bases). The germline V gene encodes CDR1 MNHEY and CDR2 SVGAGI. The CDR3 spans 14 residues. Trimming removed 6 bases from V and 2 bases from J, with 14 bases in between. The CDR3 DNA reads TGTGCCAGCAGACGTGGACAATACGCCTACGAGCAGTACTTC. It yields the protein CASRRGQYAYEQYF.

The CDR3 here is CASSLERAGVAKNIQYF. CDR3 coding DNA: TGTGCCAGCAGCTTAGAACGGGCAGGGGTAGCCAAAAACATTCAGTACTTC. V gene TRBV7-9 combines with J gene TRBJ2-4, with a tentative D call TRBD1 (6 bases). With 1 base removed from V and 0 bases from J, the gap between germline ends came to 13 bases. Germline V gene data show CDR1 as SEHNR and CDR2 as FQNEAQ (reference sequence). The CDR3 loop spans 17 amino acids.

The CDR3 reads CASSQGLLVYEQYF. CDR3 coding DNA: TGCGCCAGCAGCCAAGGCCTACTAGTCTACGAGCAGTACTTC. The J gene is TRBJ2-7, the V gene TRBV4-3, with D possibly TRBD2 on 5 matching bases. Germline CDR1 LGHNA, CDR2 YSLEER. This CDR3 has 14 amino acids. V dropped 1 base and J dropped 3 bases, with 10 bases sitting between them.

CDR3: CASSEGQGDGVRETQYF. In DNA form, the CDR3 reads TGTGCCAGCTCAGAGGGACAGGGTGACGGGGTCCGAGAGACCCAGTACTTC. J is TRBJ2-5 and V is TRBV18; TRBD1 aligns across 9 bases. V lost 5 bases and J lost 4; bases outside the gene matches: 14. This CDR3 contains 17 residues. Germline V lookup: CDR1 KGHSH, CDR2 LQKENI.

This chain links TRBV6-1 with TRBJ2-4; tentatively, D is TRBD1 (6 bases). V was shortened by 4 bases and J by 0 bases, with 13 bases between the two germline ends. The germline V gene has CDR1 MNHNS and CDR2 SASEGT. The CDR3 totals 16 residues. The CDR3 coding sequence is TGTGCCAGCAGTGGAAACAGGGCTTTAGCCAAAAACATTCAGTACTTC. This codes for CASSGNRALAKNIQYF.

The J gene is TRBJ1-2, the V gene TRBV29-1; 7 bases match TRBD1. The ends lost 6 bases at V and 6 bases at J; junction bases unmatched: 19. CDR1 is SQVTM and CDR2 is ANQGSEA in the germline V gene. This CDR3 has 16 residues. This CDR3 reads CSVVARGDKGLDGYTF. The CDR3 nucleotides are TGCAGCGTCGTTGCCAGGGGGGACAAAGGACTGGATGGCTACACCTTC.

In its sample, this clone was seen a few times. The rearrangement joins TRBV25-1 to TRBJ2-5; TRBD2 aligns across 8 bases. This CDR3 has 14 amino acids. Germline CDR1 and CDR2: MGHDK and SYGVNS. The V segment lost 7 bases and the J segment 4 bases; nucleotides outside the gene matches: 8. The CDR3 DNA sequence: TGTGCCAGCACGGGAGGGAAGGCTATAGAGACCCAGTACTTC. As protein: CASTGGKAIETQYF. Looking up the rest from reference TRBV25-1 and TRBJ2-5 gives the full variable domain: EADIYQTPRYLVIGTGKKITLECSQTMGHDKMYWYQQDPGMELHLIHYSYGVNSTEKGDLSSESTVSRIRTEHFPLTLESARPSHTSQYLCASTGGKAIETQYFGPGTRLLVL.

The chain joins TRBV7-2 to TRBJ2-1; possibly TRBD2 for D (5 bases). Germline V gene sequence: CDR1 SGHTA, CDR2 FQGNSA. V was trimmed by 4 bases and J by 8 bases, leaving 15 bases between them. The CDR3 has 14 residues. The CDR3: CASSYWREGDEQFF. CDR3 nucleotides: TGTGCCAGCAGCTATTGGAGAGAGGGCGATGAGCAGTTCTTC.

The rearrangement links TRBV14 to TRBJ2-2; D is ambiguous. With 1 base removed from V and 7 bases from J, the gap between germline ends came to 7 bases. This CDR3 contains 13 residues. CDR1 is SGHDN and CDR2 is FVKESK in the germline V gene. Written as DNA, the CDR3 is TGTGCCAGCAGCCAAGCCCGAGGCGGGGAGCTGTTTTTT. Residues: CASSQARGGELFF. Looking up the rest from reference TRBV14 and TRBJ2-2 gives the full variable domain: EAGVTQFPSHSVIEKGQTVTLRCDPISGHDNLYWYRRVMGKEIKFLLHFVKESKQDESGMPNNRFLAERTGGTYSTLKVQPAELEDSGVYFCASSQARGGELFFGEGSRLTVL.

This clone came up a few times. An end of the junction does not agree with germline; a read error may underlie this. This chain joins TRBV7-9 and TRBJ1-2, with D possibly being TRBD1 (6 bases). The CDR3 is 14 residues long. The germline gives CDR1 SEHNR, CDR2 FQNEAQ (reference sequence). Here the CDR3 reads CSSTQQGDDYGYTF. The CDR3 DNA is TGTTCCAGCACCCAACAGGGAGACGACTATGGCTACACCTTC.

V usage is TRBV9 and J usage is TRBJ1-1; no definite D call. CDR1 is SGDLS, CDR2 YYNGEE, per germline. V lost 3 bases to trimming and J lost 1 base, with 13 bases between them. This CDR3 is built from 15 residues. The CDR3 DNA is TGTGCCAGCAGCGGTGACTGGGCGGGGAACACTGAAGCTTTCTTT. Its protein product is CASSGDWAGNTEAFF. Based on the CDR3 plus reference TRBV9 and TRBJ1-1, the full variable domain is DSGVTQTPKHLITATGQRVTLRCSPRSGDLSVYWYQQSLDQGLQFLIQYYNGEERAKGNILERFSAQQFPDLHSELNLSSLELGDSALYFCASSGDWAGNTEAFFGQGTRLTVV.

The CDR3 sequence: CASEGQSGGYYEQYF. The CDR3 DNA reads TGCGCCAGCGAAGGTCAGTCGGGAGGTTACTACGAGCAGTACTTC. V is TRBV4-1 and J is TRBJ2-7, with TRBD2 matching 7 bases. The V and J ends lost 8 bases and 3 bases, in that order; junction bases with no gene match: 13. Looked up from germline, CDR1 is MGHRA and CDR2 is YSYEKL. The CDR3 runs to 15 residues.

This sequence joins TRBV7-8 and TRBJ1-1, with D maybe TRBD1 (6 bases). The CDR3 loop spans 12 amino acids. Trimming took 4 bases from V and 8 from J, leaving 11 bases between them. CDR1 and CDR2 (germline): SGHVS, FQNEAQ. CDR3 sequence (DNA): TGTGCCAGCAGCTCCTTGACAGGCGAAGCTTTCTTT. Translating it yields CASSSLTGEAFF.

The chain uses TRBV29-1 and TRBJ1-1, with a tentative D call TRBD1 (5 bases). CDR1 and CDR2 from the germline V gene are SQVTM and ANQGSEA. This CDR3 comprises 11 residues. Trimming pared 4 bases from V and 6 bases from J, leaving 9 bases between. The CDR3 is CSVVQGPEAFF. CDR3 DNA sequence: TGCAGCGTTGTCCAGGGTCCTGAAGCTTTCTTT.